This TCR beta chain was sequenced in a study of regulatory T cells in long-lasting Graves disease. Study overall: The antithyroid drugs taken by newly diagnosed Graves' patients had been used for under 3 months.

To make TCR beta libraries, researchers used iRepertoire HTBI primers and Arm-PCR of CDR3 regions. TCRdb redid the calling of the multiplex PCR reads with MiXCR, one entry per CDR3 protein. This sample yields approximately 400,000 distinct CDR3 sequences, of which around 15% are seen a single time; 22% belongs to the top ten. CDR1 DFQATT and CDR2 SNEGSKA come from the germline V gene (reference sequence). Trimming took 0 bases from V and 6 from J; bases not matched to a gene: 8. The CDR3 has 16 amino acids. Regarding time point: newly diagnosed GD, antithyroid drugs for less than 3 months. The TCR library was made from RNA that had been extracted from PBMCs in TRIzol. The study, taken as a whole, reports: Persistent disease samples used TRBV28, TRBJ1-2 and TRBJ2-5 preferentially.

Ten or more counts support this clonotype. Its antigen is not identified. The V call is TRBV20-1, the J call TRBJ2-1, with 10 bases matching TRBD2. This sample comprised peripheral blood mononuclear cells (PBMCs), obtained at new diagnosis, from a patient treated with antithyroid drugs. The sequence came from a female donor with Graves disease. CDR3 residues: CSARDQASGGLNEQFF. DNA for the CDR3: TGCAGTGCTAGAGATCAGGCTAGCGGGGGTCTCAATGAGCAGTTCTTC.